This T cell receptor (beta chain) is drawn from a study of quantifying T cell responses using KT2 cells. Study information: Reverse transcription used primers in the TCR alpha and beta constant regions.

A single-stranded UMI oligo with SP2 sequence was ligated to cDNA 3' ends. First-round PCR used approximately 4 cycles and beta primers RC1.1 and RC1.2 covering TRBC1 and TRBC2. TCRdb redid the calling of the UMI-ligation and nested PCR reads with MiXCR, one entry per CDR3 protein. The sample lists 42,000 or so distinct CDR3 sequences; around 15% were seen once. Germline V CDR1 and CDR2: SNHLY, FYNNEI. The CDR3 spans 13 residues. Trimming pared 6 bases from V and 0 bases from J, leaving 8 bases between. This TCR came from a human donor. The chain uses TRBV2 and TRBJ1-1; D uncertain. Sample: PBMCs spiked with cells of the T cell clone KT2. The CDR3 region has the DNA TGTGCCAGCAGCGGAACGGTGAACACTGAAGCTTTCTTT. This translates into CASSGTVNTEAFF.